This entry lists 7 T cell receptor beta chains sequenced from one sample in a study of blood T cell repertoires in COVID-19. Only in-frame clones appear in the TCRdb table, and some are missing; sequencing was by immunoSEQ multiplex PCR. Of over 90,000 clones in the sample, 87% are singletons; the top ten hold around 3.3%. Sequenced material: peripheral blood. The receptors derive from a man aged 45-65 years in a cohort sampled during active COVID-19.

This CDR3 is CASSLAQGFLDEQFF. CDR3 nucleotides: TGTGCCAGCAGCTTGGCTCAGGGGTTTTTGGATGAGCAGTTCTTC. The genes are TRBV5-8 and TRBJ2-1, with TRBD1 as a possible D gene (6 bases). Looked up from germline, CDR1 is SGHTS and CDR2 is YDEGEE. The CDR3 has 15 amino acids. Trimming pared 0 bases from V and 8 bases from J, leaving 15 bases between.

The chain has TRBV5-1 and TRBJ1-3; tentative D call: TRBD1 (5 bases). V was pared by 1 base and J by 0 bases, with 11 bases between. Germline CDR1 SGHRS, CDR2 YFSETQ. There are 16 residues in the CDR3. CDR3 region: CASSLMGPSSGNTIYF. The CDR3 bases are TGCGCCAGCAGCTTGATGGGGCCGAGCTCTGGAAACACCATATATTTT.

The CDR3 spells CASMERGSTDTQYF. The CDR3 nucleotides are TGTGCCAGCATGGAGCGTGGTAGCACAGATACGCAGTATTTT. This chain joins TRBV6-5 and TRBJ2-3; D is ambiguous. Germline CDR1 and CDR2: MNHEY and SVGAGI. V was shortened by 7 bases and J by 0 bases, with 11 bases between the two germline ends. The CDR3 has 14 residues.

For this clone: The junction does not match germline at one end; this may be a read error. Within the sample, other DNA sequences also encode this same CDR3. The chain has TRBV6-1 and TRBJ1-6, with TRBD1 identical over 9 bases. From germline, CDR1 is MNHNS and CDR2 SASEGT. The CDR3 runs to 15 residues. The CDR3 DNA sequence: TGCGCCAGCAGTGAAAATTGGGGACAGGGCAACCCCCTCCACTTT. It specifies CASSENWGQGNPLHF.

V is TRBV5-1 and J is TRBJ2-7, with a tentative D call TRBD2 (7 bases). The germline gives CDR1 SGHRS, CDR2 YFSETQ. There are 14 residues in the CDR3. Trimming removed 3 bases from V and 2 bases from J, with 12 bases in between. CDR3 sequence (DNA): TGCGCCAGCAGCTCCGGGGGGCCCCCCTACGAGCAGTACGTC. Its protein is CASSSGGPPYEQYV.

This CDR3 reads CASSLAGQASSPLHF. The CDR3 region has the DNA TGTGCCAGCAGCTTGGCCGGACAGGCCTCCTCACCCCTCCACTTT. The chain recombines TRBV5-4 with TRBJ1-6, with 7 bases that match TRBD1. This CDR3 contains 15 residues. The ends lost 0 bases at V and 10 bases at J; junction bases unmatched: 7. Germline values: CDR1 SGHNT, CDR2 YYREEE (reference sequence).

The chain couples TRBV5-1 to TRBJ1-1; D remains ambiguous. The CDR3 length is 13 residues. Germline CDR1 and CDR2: SGHRS and YFSETQ. The V and J ends lost 2 bases and 1 base respectively, with 6 bases between them. CDR3 region: CASSFPGNTEAFF. CDR3 coding DNA: TGCGCCAGCAGCTTCCCGGGGAACACTGAAGCTTTCTTT.